This T cell receptor beta chain was sequenced during a study of blood T cells in healthy people across ages. A J-beta primer mix and a sample-barcoded 5' primer were used in a second PCR of about 7 to 12 cycles. The template-switch adaptor was a 5' adaptor with 12 random nucleotides. It tagged each cDNA molecule. TCRdb fed the 5' RACE reads into MiXCR, producing one record per CDR3 protein. The data show 1.8 million or so distinct CDR3 sequences, approximately 40% seen once. Study-wide points: Per-million-T-cell TCR beta diversity fell roughly linearly with age.

Remarks on this clonotype: Antigen specificity is unknown.

Healthy Caucasians from Russia aged roughly 6 to 100 served as donors. Each donor's blood draw was roughly 10 milliliters of peripheral blood. The source is a human donor in good health. The sequencing sample was made of blood.

The CDR3 sequence is CASSAGTDNSPLHF. The CDR3 DNA sequence: TGTGCCAGCAGTGCCGGGACAGATAATTCACCCCTCCACTTT. The chain uses TRBV6-5 and TRBJ1-6; 7 bases line up with TRBD1. The CDR3 runs to 14 residues. With V trimmed by 5 bases and J by 5 bases, 3 bases remained unmatched. Per germline, CDR1 MNHEY and CDR2 SVGAGI.